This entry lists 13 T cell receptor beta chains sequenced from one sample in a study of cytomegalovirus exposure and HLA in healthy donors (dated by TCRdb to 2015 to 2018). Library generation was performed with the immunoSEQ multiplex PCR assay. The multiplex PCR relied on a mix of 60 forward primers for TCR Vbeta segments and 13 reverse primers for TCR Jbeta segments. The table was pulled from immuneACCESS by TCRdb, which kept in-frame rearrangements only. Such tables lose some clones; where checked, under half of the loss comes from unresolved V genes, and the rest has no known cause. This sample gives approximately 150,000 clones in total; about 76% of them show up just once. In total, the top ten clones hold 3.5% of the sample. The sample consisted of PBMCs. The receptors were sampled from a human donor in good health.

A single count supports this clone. In DNA form, the CDR3 reads TGTGCCAGCAGCTTGGAGGGACAGAGGAACTATGGCTACACCTTC. Translation gives CASSLEGQRNYGYTF. The V gene is TRBV5-4, the J gene TRBJ1-2; 7 positions agree with TRBD1. The CDR3 loop spans 15 amino acids. Losses at the gene ends were 0 bases for V and 2 bases for J; bases not matched to a gene: 4. Germline V lookup: CDR1 SGHNT, CDR2 YYREEE (reference sequence). The variable domain in full, with the rest retrieved from reference TRBV5-4 and TRBJ1-2, is ETGVTQSPTHLIKTRGQQVTLRCSSQSGHNTVSWYQQALGQGPQFIFQYYREEENGRGNFPPRFSGLQFPNYSSELNVNALELDDSALYLCASSLEGQRNYGYTFGSGTRLTVV.

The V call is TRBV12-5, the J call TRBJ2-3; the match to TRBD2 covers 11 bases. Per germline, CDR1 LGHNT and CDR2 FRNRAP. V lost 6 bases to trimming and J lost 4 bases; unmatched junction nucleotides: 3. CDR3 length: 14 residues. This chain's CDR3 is CASGRSGGADTQYF. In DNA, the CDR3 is TGTGCTAGTGGCCGTAGCGGGGGGGCAGATACGCAGTATTTT.

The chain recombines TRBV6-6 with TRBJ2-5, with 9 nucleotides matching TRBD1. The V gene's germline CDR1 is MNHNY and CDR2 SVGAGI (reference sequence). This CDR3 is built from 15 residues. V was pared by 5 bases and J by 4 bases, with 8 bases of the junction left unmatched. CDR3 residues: CASSQGQGSGETQYF. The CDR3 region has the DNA TGTGCCAGCAGTCAGGGACAGGGTTCAGGAGAGACCCAGTACTTC.

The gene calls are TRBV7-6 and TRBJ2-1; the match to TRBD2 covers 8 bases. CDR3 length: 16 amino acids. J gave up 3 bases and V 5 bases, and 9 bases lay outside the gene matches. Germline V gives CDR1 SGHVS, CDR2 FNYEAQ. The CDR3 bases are TGTGCCAGCAGCCCCTCACCTAGCGGGCTCTACAATGAGCAGTTCTTC. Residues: CASSPSPSGLYNEQFF.

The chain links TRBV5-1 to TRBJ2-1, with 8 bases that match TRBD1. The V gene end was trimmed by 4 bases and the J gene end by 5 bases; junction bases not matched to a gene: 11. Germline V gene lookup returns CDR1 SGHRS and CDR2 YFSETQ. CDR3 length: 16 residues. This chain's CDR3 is CASSGKDRDADNEQFF. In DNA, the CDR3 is TGCGCCAGCAGCGGGAAGGACAGGGACGCAGACAATGAGCAGTTCTTC.

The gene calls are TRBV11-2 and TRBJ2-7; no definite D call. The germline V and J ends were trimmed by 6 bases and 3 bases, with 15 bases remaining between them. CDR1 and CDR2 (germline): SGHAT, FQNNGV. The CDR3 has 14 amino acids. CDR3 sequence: CASSDMLRRYEQYF. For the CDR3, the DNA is TGTGCCAGCAGTGACATGCTTAGGCGCTACGAGCAGTACTTC.

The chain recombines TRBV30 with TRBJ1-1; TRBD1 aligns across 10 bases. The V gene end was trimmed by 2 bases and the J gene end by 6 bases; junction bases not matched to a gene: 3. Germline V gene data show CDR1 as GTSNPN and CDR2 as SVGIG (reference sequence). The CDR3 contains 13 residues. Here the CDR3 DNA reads TGTGCCTGGAGTCGGGACAGGGGTTCTGAAGCTTTCTTT. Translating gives CAWSRDRGSEAFF. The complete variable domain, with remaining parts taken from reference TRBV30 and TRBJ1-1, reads SQTIHQWPATLVQPVGSPLSLECTVEGTSNPNLYWYRQAAGRGLQLLFYSVGIGQISSEVPQNLSASRPQDRQFILSSKKLLLSDSGFYLCAWSRDRGSEAFFGQGTRLTVV.

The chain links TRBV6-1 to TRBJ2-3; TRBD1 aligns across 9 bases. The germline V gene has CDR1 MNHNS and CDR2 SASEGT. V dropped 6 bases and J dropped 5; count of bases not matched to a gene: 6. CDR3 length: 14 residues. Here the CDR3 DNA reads TGTGCCAGCAGCCCACAGGGGGCGGGAGATACGCAGTATTTT. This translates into CASSPQGAGDTQYF.

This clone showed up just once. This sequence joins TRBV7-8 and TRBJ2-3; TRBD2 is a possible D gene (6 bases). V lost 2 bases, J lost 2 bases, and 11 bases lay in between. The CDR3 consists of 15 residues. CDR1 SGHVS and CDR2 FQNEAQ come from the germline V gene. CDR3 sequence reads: CASSLFRGDTDTQYF. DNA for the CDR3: TGTGCCAGCAGCTTATTCCGCGGGGACACAGATACGCAGTATTTT. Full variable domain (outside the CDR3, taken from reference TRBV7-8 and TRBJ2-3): GAGVSQSPRYKVAKRGQDVALRCDPISGHVSLFWYQQALGQGPEFLTYFQNEAQLDKSGLPSDRFFAERPEGSVSTLKIQRTQQEDSAVYLCASSLFRGDTDTQYFGPGTRLTVL.

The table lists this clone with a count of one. The CDR3 loop is CASSTRVGATSYEQYF. DNA for the CDR3: TGTGCCAGCAGCACCAGAGTGGGCGCGACGTCCTACGAGCAGTACTTC. The chain employs TRBV9 and TRBJ2-7; D remains unclear. Trimming removed 4 bases at V and 1 base at J, with 18 bases between. The CDR3 extends over 16 amino acids. CDR1 and CDR2 from the germline V gene are SGDLS and YYNGEE. Full variable domain (rest looked up from reference TRBV9 and TRBJ2-7): DSGVTQTPKHLITATGQRVTLRCSPRSGDLSVYWYQQSLDQGLQFLIQYYNGEERAKGNILERFSAQQFPDLHSELNLSSLELGDSALYFCASSTRVGATSYEQYFGPGTRLTVT.

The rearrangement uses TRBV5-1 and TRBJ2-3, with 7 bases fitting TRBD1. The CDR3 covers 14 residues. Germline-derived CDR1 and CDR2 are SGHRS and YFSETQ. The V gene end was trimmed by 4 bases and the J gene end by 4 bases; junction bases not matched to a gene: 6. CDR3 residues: CASSRLGQADTQYF. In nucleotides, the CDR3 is TGCGCCAGCAGCCGGTTAGGACAGGCAGATACGCAGTATTTT.

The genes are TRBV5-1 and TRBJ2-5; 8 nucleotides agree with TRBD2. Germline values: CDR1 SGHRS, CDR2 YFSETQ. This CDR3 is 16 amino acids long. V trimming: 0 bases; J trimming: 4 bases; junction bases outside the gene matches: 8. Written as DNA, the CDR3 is TGCGCCAGCAGCTTGGTAATAGCGGGGAAGCCAGAGACCCAGTACTTC. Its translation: CASSLVIAGKPETQYF.

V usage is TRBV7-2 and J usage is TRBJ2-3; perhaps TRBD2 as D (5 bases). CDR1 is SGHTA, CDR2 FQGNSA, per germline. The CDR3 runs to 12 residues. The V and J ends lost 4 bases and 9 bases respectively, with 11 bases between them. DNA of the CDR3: TGTGCCAGCAGCTCCACTAGTGGCACGCAGTATTTT. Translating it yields CASSSTSGTQYF. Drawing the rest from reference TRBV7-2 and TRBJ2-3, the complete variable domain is GAGVSQSPSNKVTEKGKDVELRCDPISGHTALYWYRQSLGQGLEFLIYFQGNSAPDKSGLPSDRFSAERTGGSVSTLTIQRTQQEDSAVYLCASSSTSGTQYFGPGTRLTVL.